The 6 T cell receptor beta chains reported below all come from one sample, sequenced in a study of OX40 agonist ivuxolimab in advanced cancers. Measured with immunoSEQ multiplex PCR; TCRdb has only the in-frame clones, and not every one. The data hold 85,000 to 130,000 clones, with 90% observed a single time. Sample: CD4+ or CD8+ T cells sorted from blood, taken in a trial of the OX40 agonist ivuxolimab. All receptors come from an adult with an advanced solid tumor such as melanoma, head and neck, liver or kidney cancer.

This clone came up a few times. V usage is TRBV4-1 and J usage is TRBJ2-3; D is ambiguous. Trimming removed 1 base at V and 2 bases at J, with 7 bases between. The CDR3 loop spans 14 amino acids. Germline CDR1 reads MGHRA; CDR2 reads YSYEKL. The CDR3 DNA follows: TGCGCCAGCAGCCAAGGGCCGTACACAGATACGCAGTATTTT. It specifies CASSQGPYTDTQYF.

The genes are TRBV19 and TRBJ1-1; no reliable D call. From germline, CDR1 is LNHDA and CDR2 SQIVND (reference sequence). V gave up 6 bases and J gave up 7 bases, with 15 bases separating them. CDR3 length: 13 amino acids. CDR3 residues: CASSLNWAGEAFF. In DNA form, the CDR3 reads TGTGCCAGTAGCCTGAACTGGGCAGGTGAAGCTTTCTTT.

V is TRBV28 and J is TRBJ2-7; possibly TRBD1 or TRBD2 for D (5 bases each). CDR3 length: 15 amino acids. With 2 bases removed from V and 2 bases from J, the gap between germline ends came to 13 bases. Germline lookup yields CDR1 MDHEN and CDR2 SYDVKM. The CDR3 protein is CASSLRGEFPYEQYF. In DNA, the CDR3 is TGTGCCAGCAGTTTACGAGGGGAGTTCCCCTACGAGCAGTACTTC. Full variable domain (remainder filled in from reference TRBV28 and TRBJ2-7): DVKVTQSSRYLVKRTGEKVFLECVQDMDHENMFWYRQDPGLGLRLIYFSYDVKMKEKGDIPEGYSVSREKKERFSLILESASTNQTSMYLCASSLRGEFPYEQYFGPGTRLTVT.

CDR3 nucleotides: TGTGCCAGCAGCTTAGGACAGGGGACCTTCTACGAGCAGTACTTC. It yields the protein CASSLGQGTFYEQYF. This chain joins TRBV7-2 and TRBJ2-7; 8 bases are shared with TRBD1. The J segment lost 3 bases and the V segment lost 1 base, leaving 5 bases of the junction unmatched. Germline V CDR1 and CDR2: SGHTA, FQGNSA. This CDR3 region has 15 residues.

This chain links TRBV10-1 with TRBJ2-7; 8 bases map to TRBD1. Trimming took 6 bases from V and 5 from J; bases not matched to a gene: 6. The CDR3 has 13 amino acids. CDR1 and CDR2 (germline): WNHNN, SYGVQD (reference sequence). The CDR3, as DNA: TGCGCCAGCAGAGCGGACAGGGCGAACGAGCAGTACTTC. This sequence encodes CASRADRANEQYF.

This sequence joins TRBV6-5 and TRBJ2-7; a possible D gene is TRBD1 (6 bases). Germline V lookup: CDR1 MNHEY, CDR2 SVGAGI. V was pared by 9 bases and J by 8 bases, with 20 bases between. The CDR3 loop spans 13 amino acids. The CDR3 region has the DNA TGTGCCAGTACAGGGCCAGGCGCCGTTAAGCAGTACTTC. Residues: CASTGPGAVKQYF.